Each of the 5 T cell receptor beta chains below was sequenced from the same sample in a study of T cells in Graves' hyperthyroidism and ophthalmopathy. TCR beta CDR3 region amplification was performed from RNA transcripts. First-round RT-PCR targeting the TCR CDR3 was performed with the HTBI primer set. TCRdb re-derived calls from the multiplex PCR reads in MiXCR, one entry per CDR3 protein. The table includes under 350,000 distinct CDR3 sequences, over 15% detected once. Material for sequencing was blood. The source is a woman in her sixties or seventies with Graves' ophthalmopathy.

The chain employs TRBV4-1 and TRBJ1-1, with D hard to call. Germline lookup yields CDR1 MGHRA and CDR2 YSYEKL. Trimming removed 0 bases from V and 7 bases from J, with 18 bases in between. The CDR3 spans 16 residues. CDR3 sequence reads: CASSQDLAGRGGEAFF. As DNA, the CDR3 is TGCGCCAGCAGCCAAGATTTGGCAGGTCGTGGAGGTGAAGCTTTCTTT.

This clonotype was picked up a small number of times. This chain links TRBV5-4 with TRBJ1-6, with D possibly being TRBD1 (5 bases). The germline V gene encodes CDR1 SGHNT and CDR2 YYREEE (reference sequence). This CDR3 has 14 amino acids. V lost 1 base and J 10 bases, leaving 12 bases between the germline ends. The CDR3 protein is CASSLSGFKSPLHF. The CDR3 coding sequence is TGTGCCAGCAGCTTGTCAGGGTTCAAATCACCCCTCCACTTT.

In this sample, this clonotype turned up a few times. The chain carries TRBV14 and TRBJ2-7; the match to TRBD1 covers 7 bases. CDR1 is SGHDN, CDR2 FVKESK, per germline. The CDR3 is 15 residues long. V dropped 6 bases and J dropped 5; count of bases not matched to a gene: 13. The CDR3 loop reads CASRPTGTVVHEQYF. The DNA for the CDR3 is TGTGCCAGCAGACCCACAGGGACAGTAGTCCACGAGCAGTACTTC.

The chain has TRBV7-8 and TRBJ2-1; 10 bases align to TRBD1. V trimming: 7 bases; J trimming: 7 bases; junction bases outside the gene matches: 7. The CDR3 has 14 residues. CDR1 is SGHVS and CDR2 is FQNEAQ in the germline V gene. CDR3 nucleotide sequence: TGTGCCAGCACCCTGGGGACAGGGGTAAATGAGCAGTTCTTC. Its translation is CASTLGTGVNEQFF. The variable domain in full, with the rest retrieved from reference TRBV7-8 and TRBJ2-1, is GAGVSQSPRYKVAKRGQDVALRCDPISGHVSLFWYQQALGQGPEFLTYFQNEAQLDKSGLPSDRFFAERPEGSVSTLKIQRTQQEDSAVYLCASTLGTGVNEQFFGPGTRLTVL.

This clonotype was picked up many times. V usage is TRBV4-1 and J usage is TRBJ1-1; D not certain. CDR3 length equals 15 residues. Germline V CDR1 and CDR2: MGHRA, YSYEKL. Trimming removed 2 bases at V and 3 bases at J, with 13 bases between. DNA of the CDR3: TGCGCCAGCAGCCAACTCGGCAACGGGGACACTGAAGCTTTCTTT. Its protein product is CASSQLGNGDTEAFF.